This T cell receptor beta chain was profiled in a study of cytomegalovirus exposure and HLA in healthy donors. The study, taken as a whole, reports: There were three CMV-associated chains whose specificity for CMV antigens was confirmed in vitro. Published work reported that the classifier diagnosed cytomegalovirus status with high specificity and sensitivity.

CDR3 length equals 16 residues. Germline V gives CDR1 KGHSH, CDR2 LQKENI. V lost 5 bases and J 5 bases, leaving 18 bases between the germline ends. TCRdb's table, derived via immunoSEQ multiplex PCR, lists solely in-frame clones and lacks some. The table lists under 200,000 clones, around nine tenths of them singletons. In its sample, this clone was seen once. Antigen specificity is unknown. The chain recombines TRBV18 with TRBJ1-4; possible D gene TRBD1, 6 bases. Input material: PBMCs. The TCR was taken from a woman in her late teens or twenties in good health and CMV-seropositive. CDR3 in DNA: TGTGCCAGCTCAAGAGGGACAACCGGCGGGAATGAAAAACTGTTTTTT. It codes for CASSRGTTGGNEKLFF.